The rows below give T cell receptor beta chains drawn from one sample of a study of PD-1 blockade in mismatch repair-deficient tumors. Profiling relied on immunoSEQ multiplex PCR, and the TCRdb table lists in-frame clones only, not all of them. The sample holds tens of thousands of clones; approximately 80% are singletons and the top ten take around 5.5%. This sample comprised peripheral blood, obtained 44 weeks after starting pembrolizumab. The receptors come from an adult with mismatch repair-deficient cancer. CDR3s include the opening cysteine and the closing phenylalanine or tryptophan. D genes are given only for firm matches.

D gene,J gene,V gene,CDR3 protein,CDR3 DNA
TRBD1,TRBJ2-5,TRBV7-2,CASSSHWTGKTQYF,TGTGCCAGCAGCTCCCACTGGACAGGGAAGACCCAGTACTTC
.,TRBJ2-7,TRBV7-6,CASSLSTTYEQYF,TGTGCCAGCAGCTTATCTACAACCTACGAGCAGTACTTC
.,TRBJ1-5,TRBV7-9,CASSPGRNSNQPQHF,TGTGCCAGCAGCCCGGGACGGAATAGCAATCAGCCCCAGCATTTT
TRBD1,TRBJ2-2,TRBV5-4,CASSLPGTEAGELFF,TGTGCCAGCAGCTTGCCCGGGACAGAGGCCGGGGAGCTGTTTTTT
TRBD2,TRBJ2-5,TRBV6-1,CASSEWGLAGTETQYF,TGTGCCAGCAGTGAATGGGGACTAGCGGGAACAGAGACCCAGTACTTC
.,TRBJ1-3,TRBV15,CATSRDVWGSGNTIYF,TGTGCCACCAGCAGAGACGTTTGGGGATCTGGAAACACCATATATTTT
.,TRBJ1-2,TRBV6-1,CASSGPRDGSHWDTF,TGTGCCAGCAGTGGTCCGAGGGACGGGTCCCATTGGGACACCTTC
.,TRBJ2-1,TRBV18,CASSPQAEIYNEQFF,TGTGCCAGCTCACCACAGGCAGAAATATACAATGAGCAGTTCTTC
TRBD1,TRBJ1-4,TRBV7-9,CASRAGTGFNEKLFF,TGTGCCAGCAGAGCCGGGACAGGGTTTAATGAAAAACTGTTTTTT
TRBD2,TRBJ2-1,TRBV18,CASSPLAPSGSGNNEQFF,TGTGCCAGCTCACCCCTAGCTCCGAGCGGGAGTGGTAACAATGAGCAGTTCTTC
.,TRBJ2-7,TRBV28,CASSFLASGLSNYEQYF,TGTGCCAGCAGCTTCTTGGCGAGTGGGCTTTCAAACTACGAGCAGTACTTC
.,TRBJ1-4,TRBV5-1,CASTLGGTNEKLFF,TGCGCCAGCACCTTGGGGGGAACTAATGAAAAACTGTTTTTT
.,TRBJ1-5,TRBV28,CASSLAGAGQPQHF,TGTGCCAGCAGTTTAGCGGGGGCCGGTCAGCCCCAGCATTTT
.,TRBJ2-5,TRBV19,CASSISQGQETQYF,TGTGCCAGTAGTATTTCGCAGGGCCAAGAGACCCAGTACTTC